Below are 9 T cell receptor beta chains sequenced from a single sample in a study of blood T cell repertoires in COVID-19. Assay: immunoSEQ multiplex PCR; the TCRdb copy retains only in-frame clones and omits some. The table has about 200,000 clones, 81% seen once. The material sequenced was peripheral blood. The receptor source for this set is a woman older than 75 with acute or convalescent COVID-19.

This sequence joins TRBV3-1 (or the pseudogene TRBV3-2) and TRBJ1-2; 10 bases line up with TRBD1. CDR1 is LGHDT and CDR2 is YNNKEL in the germline V gene (reference sequence). Trimming removed 0 bases from V and 8 bases from J; junction bases left unmatched: 6. The CDR3 is 15 residues long. In DNA form, the CDR3 reads TGTGCCAGCAGCCAAGACCGACAGGGGGCGGGGGGCTACACCTTC. This codes for CASSQDRQGAGGYTF.

The rearrangement uses TRBV19 and TRBJ1-2; 10 bases fit TRBD1. CDR3 length: 14 residues. The V gene's germline CDR1 is LNHDA and CDR2 SQIVND (reference sequence). V shed 3 bases, J shed 4 bases, and the junction held 2 bases outside the gene matches. The CDR3 sequence is CASSMGTGVYGYTF. The CDR3 region has the DNA TGTGCCAGTAGTATGGGGACAGGGGTCTATGGCTACACCTTC.

The chain joins TRBV5-1 to TRBJ1-4; D is perhaps TRBD1 (5 bases). CDR1 is SGHRS and CDR2 is YFSETQ in the germline V gene. The CDR3 has 14 amino acids. The V and J ends lost 4 bases and 7 bases respectively, with 14 bases between them. The CDR3 reads CASSLDRPGEKLFF. CDR3 coding DNA: TGCGCCAGCAGCCTCGACAGACCGGGTGAAAAACTGTTTTTT.

This clone was picked up one time. The CDR3 coding sequence is TGCGCCAGCAGCTTAAACGGTCCAGGGGGGAACCAGCCCCAGCATTTT. Protein sequence: CASSLNGPGGNQPQHF. This chain joins TRBV5-1 and TRBJ1-5; TRBD1 agrees at 7 bases. CDR1 and CDR2 (germline): SGHRS, YFSETQ. The CDR3 sequence is 16 residues long. Losses at the gene ends were 2 bases for V and 7 bases for J; bases not matched to a gene: 12.

The CDR3 loop is CASSLDRAGGELFF. The CDR3 nucleotides read TGTGCCAGCAGCTTAGACAGGGCAGGTGGGGAGCTGTTTTTT. The V gene is TRBV7-2, the J gene TRBJ2-2; tentative D call: TRBD1 (6 bases). Germline loops: CDR1 SGHTA, CDR2 FQGNSA. Trimming stripped 1 base from V and 8 bases from J, with 11 bases between. This CDR3 has 14 residues.

This sequence joins TRBV28 and TRBJ1-4; a possible D gene is TRBD1 (5 bases). This CDR3 contains 14 residues. V dropped 7 bases and J dropped 3 bases, with 12 bases sitting between them. Germline V gene sequence: CDR1 MDHEN, CDR2 SYDVKM. CDR3 DNA sequence: TGTGCCAGCATCCAGGGATACCCTAATGAAAAACTGTTTTTT. Residues: CASIQGYPNEKLFF.

The chain couples TRBV28 to TRBJ2-5; D not resolved. V lost 5 bases and J lost 1, with 20 bases in between. Germline V gene sequence: CDR1 MDHEN, CDR2 SYDVKM. The CDR3 sequence is 17 residues long. The CDR3 region is CASSPPSSLIAQETQYF. DNA for the CDR3: TGTGCCAGCAGTCCCCCATCGAGCCTCATCGCCCAAGAGACCCAGTACTTC.

This clone was seen once. The rearrangement joins TRBV29-1 to TRBJ2-3; D perhaps matches TRBD2 (6 bases). This CDR3 has 15 residues. V shed 4 bases and J shed 4 bases, with 18 bases lying between them. Germline V lookup: CDR1 SQVTM, CDR2 ANQGSEA. This CDR3 is CSVGEAGWTADTQYF. As DNA, the CDR3 is TGCAGCGTTGGGGAGGCGGGGTGGACGGCAGATACGCAGTATTTT.

The gene calls are TRBV11-2 and TRBJ2-7, with D maybe TRBD2 (6 bases). Per the germline V gene, CDR1 is SGHAT and CDR2 is FQNNGV. This CDR3 spans 13 amino acids. Trimming took 5 bases from V and 10 from J, leaving 18 bases between them. The CDR3 sequence: CASSPGESGEQYF. In DNA, the CDR3 is TGTGCCAGCAGCCCCGGGGAATCGGGAGAACAGTACTTC.